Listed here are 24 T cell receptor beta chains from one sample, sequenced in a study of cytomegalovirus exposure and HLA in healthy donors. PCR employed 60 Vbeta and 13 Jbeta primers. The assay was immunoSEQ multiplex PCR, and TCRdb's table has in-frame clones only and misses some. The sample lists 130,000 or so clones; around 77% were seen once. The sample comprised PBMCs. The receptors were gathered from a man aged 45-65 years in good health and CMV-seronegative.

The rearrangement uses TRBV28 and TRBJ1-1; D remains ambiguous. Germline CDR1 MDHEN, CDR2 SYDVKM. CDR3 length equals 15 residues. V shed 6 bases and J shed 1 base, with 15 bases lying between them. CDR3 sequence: CASRIGGGWNTEAFF. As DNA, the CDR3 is TGTGCCAGCAGGATAGGCGGCGGCTGGAACACTGAAGCTTTCTTT.

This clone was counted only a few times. The CDR3 nucleotides are TGTGCCAGTCGAGGGGACTGGGACGATGGCTACACCTTC. Translation gives CASRGDWDDGYTF. The chain uses TRBV2 and TRBJ1-2; weak D call: TRBD1 (5 bases). The germline V gene has CDR1 SNHLY and CDR2 FYNNEI. This CDR3 has 13 residues. Between the trimmed V and J ends, which lost 9 bases and 6 bases, there was a span of 17 bases.

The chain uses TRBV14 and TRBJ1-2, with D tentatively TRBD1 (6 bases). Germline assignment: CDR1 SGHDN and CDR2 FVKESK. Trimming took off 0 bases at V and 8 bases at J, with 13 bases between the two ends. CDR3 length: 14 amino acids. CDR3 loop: CASSQEGGIGGYTF. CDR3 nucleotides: TGTGCCAGCAGCCAAGAAGGGGGTATCGGAGGCTACACCTTC.

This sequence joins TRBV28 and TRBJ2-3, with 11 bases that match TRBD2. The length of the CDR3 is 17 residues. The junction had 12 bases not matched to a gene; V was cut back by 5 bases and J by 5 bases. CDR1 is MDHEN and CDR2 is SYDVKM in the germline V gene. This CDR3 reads CASSIGLLAGARDTQYF. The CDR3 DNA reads TGTGCCAGCAGTATAGGGTTACTAGCGGGAGCCAGAGATACGCAGTATTTT. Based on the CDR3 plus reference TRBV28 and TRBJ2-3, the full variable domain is DVKVTQSSRYLVKRTGEKVFLECVQDMDHENMFWYRQDPGLGLRLIYFSYDVKMKEKGDIPEGYSVSREKKERFSLILESASTNQTSMYLCASSIGLLAGARDTQYFGPGTRLTVL.

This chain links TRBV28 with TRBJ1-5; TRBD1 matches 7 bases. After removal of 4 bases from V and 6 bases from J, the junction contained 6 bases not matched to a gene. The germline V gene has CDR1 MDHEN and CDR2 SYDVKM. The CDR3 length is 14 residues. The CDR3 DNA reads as TGTGCCAGCAGTTACTACAGGGGTTTTCAGCCCCAGCATTTT. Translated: CASSYYRGFQPQHF. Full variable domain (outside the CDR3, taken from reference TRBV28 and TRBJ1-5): DVKVTQSSRYLVKRTGEKVFLECVQDMDHENMFWYRQDPGLGLRLIYFSYDVKMKEKGDIPEGYSVSREKKERFSLILESASTNQTSMYLCASSYYRGFQPQHFGDGTRLSIL.

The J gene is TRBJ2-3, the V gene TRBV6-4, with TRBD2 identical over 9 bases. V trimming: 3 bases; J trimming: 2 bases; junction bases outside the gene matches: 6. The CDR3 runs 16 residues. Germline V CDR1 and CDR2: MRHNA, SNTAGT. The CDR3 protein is CASSENSGSPTDTQYF. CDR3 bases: TGTGCCAGCAGTGAGAATAGCGGGAGCCCCACAGATACGCAGTATTTT.

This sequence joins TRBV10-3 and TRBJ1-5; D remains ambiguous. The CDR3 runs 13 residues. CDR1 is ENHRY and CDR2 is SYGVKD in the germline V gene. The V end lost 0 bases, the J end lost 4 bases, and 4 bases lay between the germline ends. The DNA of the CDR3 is TGTGCCATCAGTGAGTCCCAAAATCAGCCCCAGCATTTT. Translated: CAISESQNQPQHF.

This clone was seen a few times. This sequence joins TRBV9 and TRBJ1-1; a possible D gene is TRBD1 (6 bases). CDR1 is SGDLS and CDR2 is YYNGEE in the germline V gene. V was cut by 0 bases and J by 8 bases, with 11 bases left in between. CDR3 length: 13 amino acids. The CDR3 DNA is TGTGCCAGCAGCGTAGATCAGGGGACAGAAGCTTTCTTT. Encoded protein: CASSVDQGTEAFF.

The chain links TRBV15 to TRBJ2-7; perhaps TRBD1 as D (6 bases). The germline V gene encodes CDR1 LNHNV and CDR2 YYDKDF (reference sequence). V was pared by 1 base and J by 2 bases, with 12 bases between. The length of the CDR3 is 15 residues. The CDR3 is CATSRVLRDTYEQYF. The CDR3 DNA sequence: TGTGCCACCAGCAGAGTCCTCCGGGACACCTACGAGCAGTACTTC.

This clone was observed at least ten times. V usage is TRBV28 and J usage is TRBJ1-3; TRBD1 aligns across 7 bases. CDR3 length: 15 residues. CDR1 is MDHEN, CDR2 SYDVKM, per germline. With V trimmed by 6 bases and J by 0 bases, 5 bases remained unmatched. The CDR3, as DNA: TGTGCCAGCAGCTTAGGGGGCAGCTCTGGAAACACCATATATTTT. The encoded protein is CASSLGGSSGNTIYF.

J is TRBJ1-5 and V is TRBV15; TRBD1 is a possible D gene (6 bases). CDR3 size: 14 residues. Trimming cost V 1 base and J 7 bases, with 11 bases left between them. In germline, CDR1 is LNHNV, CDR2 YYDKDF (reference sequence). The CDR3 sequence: CATSRATGGQPQHF. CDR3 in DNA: TGTGCCACCAGCAGAGCCACGGGGGGCCAGCCCCAGCATTTT.

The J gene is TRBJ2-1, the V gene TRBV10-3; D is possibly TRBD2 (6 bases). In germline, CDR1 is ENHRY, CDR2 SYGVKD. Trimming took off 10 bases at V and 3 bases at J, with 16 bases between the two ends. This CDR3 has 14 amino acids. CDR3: CATGLVADYNEQFF. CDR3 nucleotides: TGTGCCACAGGACTGGTAGCGGACTACAATGAGCAGTTCTTC.

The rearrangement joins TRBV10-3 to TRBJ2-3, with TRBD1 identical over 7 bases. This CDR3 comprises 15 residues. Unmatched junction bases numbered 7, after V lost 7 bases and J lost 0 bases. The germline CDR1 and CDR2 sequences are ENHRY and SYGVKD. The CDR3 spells CAIKLTGDSTDTQYF. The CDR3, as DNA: TGTGCCATCAAGTTAACAGGGGACAGCACAGATACGCAGTATTTT.

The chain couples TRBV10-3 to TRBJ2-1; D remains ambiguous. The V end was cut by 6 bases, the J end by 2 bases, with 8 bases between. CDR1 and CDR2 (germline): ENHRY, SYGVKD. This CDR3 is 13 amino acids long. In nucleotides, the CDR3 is TGTGCCATCAGGGAGAGCGCCTACAATGAGCAGTTCTTC. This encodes CAIRESAYNEQFF.

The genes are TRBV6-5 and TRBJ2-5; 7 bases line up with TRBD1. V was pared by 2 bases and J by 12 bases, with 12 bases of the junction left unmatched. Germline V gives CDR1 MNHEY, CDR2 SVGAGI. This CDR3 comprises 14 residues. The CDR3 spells CASSYDETGVGKYF. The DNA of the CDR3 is TGTGCCAGCAGTTACGACGAAACAGGGGTGGGGAAGTACTTC.

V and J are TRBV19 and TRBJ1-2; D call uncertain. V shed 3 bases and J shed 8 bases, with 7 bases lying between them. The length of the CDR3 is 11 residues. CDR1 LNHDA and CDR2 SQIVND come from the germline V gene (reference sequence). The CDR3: CASSIGVGYTF. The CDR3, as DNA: TGTGCCAGTAGTATCGGGGTCGGCTACACCTTC.

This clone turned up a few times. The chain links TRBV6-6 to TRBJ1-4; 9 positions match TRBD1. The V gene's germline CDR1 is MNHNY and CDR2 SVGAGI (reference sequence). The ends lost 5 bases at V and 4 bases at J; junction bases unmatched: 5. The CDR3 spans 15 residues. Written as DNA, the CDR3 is TGTGCCAGCAGTCCCCCGGGACAGGGTAATGAAAAACTGTTTTTT. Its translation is CASSPPGQGNEKLFF.

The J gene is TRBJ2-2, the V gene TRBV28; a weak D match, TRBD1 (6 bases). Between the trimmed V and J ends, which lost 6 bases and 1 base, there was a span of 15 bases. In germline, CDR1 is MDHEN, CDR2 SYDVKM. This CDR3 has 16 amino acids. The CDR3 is CASSLHGQLNTGELFF. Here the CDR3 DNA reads TGTGCCAGCAGCCTACACGGACAGCTGAACACCGGGGAGCTGTTTTTT.

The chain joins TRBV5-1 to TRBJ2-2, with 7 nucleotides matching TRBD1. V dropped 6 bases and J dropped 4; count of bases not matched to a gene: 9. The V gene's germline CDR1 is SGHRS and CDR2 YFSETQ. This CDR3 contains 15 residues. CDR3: CASTLGQIITGELFF. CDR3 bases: TGCGCCAGCACCCTGGGACAGATCATCACCGGGGAGCTGTTTTTT.

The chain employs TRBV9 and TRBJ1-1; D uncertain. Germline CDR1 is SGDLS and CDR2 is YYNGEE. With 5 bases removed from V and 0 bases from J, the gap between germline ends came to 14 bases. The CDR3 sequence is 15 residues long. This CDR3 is CASRSSGIMNTEAFF. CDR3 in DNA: TGTGCCAGCAGATCCAGCGGTATCATGAACACTGAAGCTTTCTTT.

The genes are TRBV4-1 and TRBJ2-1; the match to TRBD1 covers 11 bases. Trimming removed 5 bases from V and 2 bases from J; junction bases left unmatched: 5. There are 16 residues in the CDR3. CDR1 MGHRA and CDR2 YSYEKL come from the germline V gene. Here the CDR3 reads CASSEGQGDPYNEQFF. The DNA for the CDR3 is TGCGCCAGCAGCGAGGGACAGGGGGACCCCTACAATGAGCAGTTCTTC.

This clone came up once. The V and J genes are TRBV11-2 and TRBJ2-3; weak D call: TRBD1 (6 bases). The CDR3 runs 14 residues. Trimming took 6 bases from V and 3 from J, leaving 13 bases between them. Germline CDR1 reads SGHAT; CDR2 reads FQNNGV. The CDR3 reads CASRHRVLTDTQYF. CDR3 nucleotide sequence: TGTGCCAGCAGACACAGGGTCTTGACAGATACGCAGTATTTT.

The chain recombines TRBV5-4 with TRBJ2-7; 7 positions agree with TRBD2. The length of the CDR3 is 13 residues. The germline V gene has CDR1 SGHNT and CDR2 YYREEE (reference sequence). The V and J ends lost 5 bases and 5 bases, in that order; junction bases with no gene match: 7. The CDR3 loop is CASRRGREDEQYF. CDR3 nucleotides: TGTGCCAGCAGACGCGGGAGAGAGGACGAGCAGTACTTC.

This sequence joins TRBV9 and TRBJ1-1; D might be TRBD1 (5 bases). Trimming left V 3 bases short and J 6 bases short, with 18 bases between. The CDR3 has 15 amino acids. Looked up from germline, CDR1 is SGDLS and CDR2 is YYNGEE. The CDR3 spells CASSARHGGFSEAFF. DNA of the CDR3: TGTGCCAGCAGCGCACGACACGGGGGATTCTCTGAAGCTTTCTTT.